The subject of this entry is one T cell receptor beta chain. The data were produced by immunoSEQ multiplex PCR, yet TCRdb's version contains in-frame clones alone and is incomplete. The table lists roughly 250,000 clones, roughly 87% of them singletons. Trimming removed 2 bases from V and 1 base from J, with 10 bases in between. The germline gives CDR1 SGHNT, CDR2 YYREEE (reference sequence). The CDR3 is 15 residues long. This sample was taken from a study of blood T cell repertoires in COVID-19. About the study: Donors in the United States, Italy and Spain gave samples during acute or convalescent COVID-19.

The sequence came from a man in his sixties who had recovered from COVID-19. V usage is TRBV5-4 and J usage is TRBJ1-3; maybe TRBD1 (5 bases). What was sequenced was peripheral blood. The CDR3 region has the DNA TGTGCCAGCAGCTTTCAGGGAAATTCTGGAAACACCATATATTTT. Residues: CASSFQGNSGNTIYF.